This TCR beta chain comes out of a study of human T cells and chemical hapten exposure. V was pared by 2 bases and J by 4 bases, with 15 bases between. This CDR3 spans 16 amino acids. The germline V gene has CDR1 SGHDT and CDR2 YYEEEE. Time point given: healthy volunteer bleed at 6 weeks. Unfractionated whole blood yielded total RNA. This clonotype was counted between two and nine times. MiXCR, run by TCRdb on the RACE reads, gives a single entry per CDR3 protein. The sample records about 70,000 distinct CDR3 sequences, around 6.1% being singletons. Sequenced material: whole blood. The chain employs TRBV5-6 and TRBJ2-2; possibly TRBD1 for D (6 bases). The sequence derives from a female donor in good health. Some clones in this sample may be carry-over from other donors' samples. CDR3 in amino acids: CASSFIRTEATGELFF. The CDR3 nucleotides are TGTGCCAGCAGCTTTATAAGGACAGAGGCCACCGGGGAGCTGTTTTTT. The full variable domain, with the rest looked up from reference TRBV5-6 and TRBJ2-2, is DAGVTQSPTHLIKTRGQQVTLRCSPKSGHDTVSWYQQALGQGPQFIFQYYEEEERQRGNFPDRFSGHQFPNYSSELNVNALLLGDSALYLCASSFIRTEATGELFFGEGSRLTVL.